Presented here are 18 T cell receptor beta chains from one specimen sequenced in a study of T cells after yellow fever vaccination. TCRdb used MiXCR to reprocess the 5' RACE reads, holding one entry per CDR3 protein. Of approximately 180,000 distinct CDR3 sequences listed, approximately 6.2% were seen once; the top ten hold less than 3%. The material sequenced was CD4+ T cells sorted from PBMCs, taken on the day of the first yellow fever vaccination. The receptors stem from a man aged 18 to 29 who received the YFV17D yellow fever vaccine.

V is TRBV4-3 and J is TRBJ1-1; 7 nucleotides agree with TRBD1. The CDR3 runs to 17 residues. The germline CDR1 and CDR2 sequences are LGHNA and YSLEER. Trimming at V came to 1 base and at J to 6 bases, leaving 14 bases not matched to a gene. The CDR3 coding sequence is TGCGCCAGCAGCCAAGGAGGGGGCCTCCTTAGGGGGTCTGAAGCTTTCTTT. The encoded protein is CASSQGGGLLRGSEAFF.

This clonotype has more than one count but fewer than ten. This chain links TRBV4-3 with TRBJ2-5, with D perhaps given as TRBD1 or TRBD2 (5 bases each). CDR1 is LGHNA and CDR2 is YSLEER in the germline V gene. V lost 0 bases and J lost 7, with 18 bases in between. The CDR3 contains 16 residues. CDR3 DNA sequence: TGCGCCAGCAGCCAAGAAGGGACGAGCCCAGGCGGGACCCAGTACTTC. Its translation is CASSQEGTSPGGTQYF.

Only a few counts were recorded for this clonotype. The chain links TRBV12-3 or TRBV12-4 to TRBJ1-1, with D possibly matching TRBD1 (5 bases). Trimming took off 5 bases at V and 2 bases at J, with 9 bases between the two ends. The CDR3 is 13 amino acids. CDR3 sequence reads: CASSRQINTEAFF. The CDR3 DNA is TGTGCCAGCAGTCGACAGATCAACACTGAAGCTTTCTTT.

This clonotype came up many times. CDR3 sequence reads: CASSYLGTGLRDGYTF. In DNA form, the CDR3 reads TGTGCCAGCAGTTACCTCGGCACGGGCCTTCGGGATGGCTACACCTTC. This chain joins TRBV6-2 or TRBV6-3 and TRBJ1-2; D remains ambiguous. CDR1 is MNHEY, CDR2 SVGEGT, per germline. Deletions cut 2 bases from V and 6 bases from J, with 19 bases between. The CDR3 totals 16 residues.

This clonotype was observed at least ten times. This rearrangement joins TRBV6-1 to TRBJ1-6; D is uncertain. This CDR3 spans 16 amino acids. Germline assignment: CDR1 MNHNS and CDR2 SASEGT. Between the trimmed V and J ends, which lost 4 bases and 7 bases, there was a span of 17 bases. The CDR3 protein is CASSGLLGLGNSPLHF. Here the CDR3 DNA reads TGTGCCAGCAGTGGGCTTCTTGGGCTGGGGAATTCACCCCTCCACTTT.

This clonotype was seen at least ten times. The CDR3 reads CASSLAGMDYGYTF. The DNA for the CDR3 is TGCGCCAGCAGCTTGGCTGGGATGGACTATGGCTACACCTTC. The chain uses TRBV5-1 and TRBJ1-2; D ambiguous. Per the germline V gene, CDR1 is SGHRS and CDR2 is YFSETQ. Trimming stripped 0 bases from V and 3 bases from J, with 9 bases between. CDR3 length: 14 amino acids.

This clonotype was counted ten times or more. The CDR3 DNA sequence: TGTGCCAGCAGCTTAATAGGTGGCAGGTATTCCTACAATGAGCAGTTCTTC. This translates into CASSLIGGRYSYNEQFF. The V gene is TRBV7-3, the J gene TRBJ2-1, with D uncertain. Germline assignment: CDR1 SGHTA and CDR2 FQGTGA. The CDR3 spans 17 residues. V dropped 1 base and J dropped 1 base, with 14 bases sitting between them. Variable domain in full (rest from reference TRBV7-3 and TRBJ2-1): GAGVSQTPSNKVTEKGKYVELRCDPISGHTALYWYRQSLGQGPEFLIYFQGTGAADDSGLPNDRFFAVRPEGSVSTLKIQRTERGDSAVYLCASSLIGGRYSYNEQFFGPGTRLTVL.

J is TRBJ2-3 and V is TRBV4-3, with D possibly matching TRBD2 (6 bases). The CDR3 contains 14 residues. The germline V gene has CDR1 LGHNA and CDR2 YSLEER. Deletions cut 1 base from V and 7 bases from J, with 12 bases between. CDR3 DNA: TGCGCCAGCAGCCAAGTGCCGGGCGGGAATACGCAGTATTTT. Protein product: CASSQVPGGNTQYF.

This clonotype came up a few times. The V call is TRBV7-8, the J call TRBJ1-1, with 11 nucleotides matching TRBD1. V lost 5 bases, J lost 11 bases, and 13 bases stayed unmatched. The CDR3 consists of 15 residues. CDR1 SGHVS and CDR2 FQNEAQ come from the germline V gene. This chain's CDR3 is CASSPSWTGGGGAFF. The CDR3 region has the DNA TGTGCCAGCAGCCCAAGCTGGACAGGGGGCGGTGGGGCTTTCTTT. Drawing the rest from reference TRBV7-8 and TRBJ1-1, the complete variable domain is GAGVSQSPRYKVAKRGQDVALRCDPISGHVSLFWYQQALGQGPEFLTYFQNEAQLDKSGLPSDRFFAERPEGSVSTLKIQRTQQEDSAVYLCASSPSWTGGGGAFFGQGTRLTVV.

This clonotype was picked up many times. V usage is TRBV7-2 and J usage is TRBJ1-1; 9 bases map to TRBD1. V shed 4 bases, J shed 4 bases, and the junction held 4 bases outside the gene matches. The length of the CDR3 is 14 residues. Germline CDR1 reads SGHTA; CDR2 reads FQGNSA. The CDR3 sequence: CASSSTGGLTEAFF. CDR3 coding DNA: TGTGCCAGCAGCTCAACAGGGGGCCTCACTGAAGCTTTCTTT.

This clonotype was counted ten times or more. The V and J genes are TRBV5-1 and TRBJ1-2; 8 bases agree with TRBD1. The germline CDR1 and CDR2 sequences are SGHRS and YFSETQ. The CDR3 is made up of 13 amino acids. J was trimmed by 6 bases and V by 3 bases; bases with no gene match: 4. This CDR3 is CASSSLDRDGYTF. The CDR3 DNA reads as TGCGCCAGCAGCTCGTTGGACAGGGATGGCTACACCTTC.

The sample holds many counts of this clonotype. The CDR3 spells CASSPQTGGNTEAFF. CDR3 DNA sequence: TGTGCCAGCAGTCCGCAGACAGGGGGGAACACTGAAGCTTTCTTT. This chain joins TRBV12-3 or TRBV12-4 and TRBJ1-1, with 9 positions matching TRBD1. This CDR3 region has 15 residues. V shed 5 bases, J shed 1 base, and the junction held 5 bases outside the gene matches.

This clonotype was seen a few times. The chain is built from TRBV20-1 and TRBJ1-3; no firm D call. The CDR3 runs to 12 residues. The germline V gene has CDR1 DFQATT and CDR2 SNEGSKA (reference sequence). Between the trimmed V and J ends, which lost 3 bases and 11 bases, there was a span of 14 bases. This CDR3 is CSASGGAGAIYF. CDR3 DNA sequence: TGCAGTGCTAGTGGCGGAGCGGGCGCCATATATTTT.

This clonotype was seen many times. The chain employs TRBV6-2 or TRBV6-3 and TRBJ1-5; D remains ambiguous. Trimming took off 3 bases at V and 0 bases at J, with 6 bases between the two ends. Per germline, CDR1 MNHEY and CDR2 SVGEGT. The CDR3 totals 14 residues. CDR3 in amino acids: CASSYRLSNQPQHF. The CDR3 DNA sequence: TGTGCCAGCAGTTATCGTCTTAGCAATCAGCCCCAGCATTTT.

The J gene is TRBJ2-1, the V gene TRBV3-1, with D possibly TRBD2 on 5 matching bases. The length of the CDR3 is 17 residues. V lost 7 bases to trimming and J lost 7 bases, with 26 bases between them. Germline assignment: CDR1 LGHDT and CDR2 YNNKEL (reference sequence). The CDR3: CASIPPAGSVVLNEQFF. CDR3 DNA: TGTGCCAGCATCCCCCCTGCGGGTAGCGTTGTCCTGAATGAGCAGTTCTTC.

The gene calls are TRBV20-1 and TRBJ2-7; 7 bases line up with TRBD2. Germline values: CDR1 DFQATT, CDR2 SNEGSKA (reference sequence). The trim removed 4 bases at V and 0 bases at J, leaving 12 bases unmatched. The CDR3 consists of 16 residues. CDR3 in DNA: TGCAGTGCTATGGGGGGGACGGACTTATACTCCTACGAGCAGTACTTC. It codes for CSAMGGTDLYSYEQYF.

This clonotype has more than one count but fewer than ten. The genes are TRBV2 and TRBJ1-5; D is undetermined. The V gene lost 3 bases and the J gene lost 4 bases, with 10 bases spanning the gap. The CDR3 is 14 amino acids. CDR1 is SNHLY and CDR2 is FYNNEI in the germline V gene. CDR3 residues: CASSELNGNQPQHF. As DNA, the CDR3 is TGTGCCAGCAGTGAGCTAAACGGGAATCAGCCCCAGCATTTT.

This clonotype has at least ten counts. J is TRBJ1-3 and V is TRBV5-1, with 8 bases fitting TRBD1. CDR1 is SGHRS and CDR2 is YFSETQ in the germline V gene. Losses at the gene ends were 0 bases for V and 0 bases for J; bases not matched to a gene: 2. This CDR3 spans 16 amino acids. CDR3 bases: TGCGCCAGCAGCTTGGCAGGGGGCAACTCTGGAAACACCATATATTTT. Its translation is CASSLAGGNSGNTIYF.